Reported below is one TCR beta chain. Its antigen is still unknown. Unmatched junction bases numbered 10, after V lost 8 bases and J lost 7 bases. The CDR3 contains 13 residues. Looked up from germline, CDR1 is MGHRA and CDR2 is YSYEKL. The data stem from a study of cytomegalovirus exposure and HLA in healthy donors. Study information: A subsequent analysis reported that the 120 or so validation repertoires were produced on the same platform that had also been used for the roughly 670 first-cohort repertoires.

The study's findings and limits: Rarity characterized most TCR sequences, yet some public TCRs appeared in many donors. The tendency of first-cohort TCR clusters to co-occur in the 90 to 150 validation repertoires was the finding of a later analysis.

Assay: immunoSEQ multiplex PCR; the TCRdb copy retains only in-frame clones and omits some. The sample shows 150,000 to 200,000 clones, 86% of them seen only once. The sequence was collected from a woman younger than 30 in good health and CMV-seronegative. Sequencing was performed on PBMCs. The V and J genes are TRBV4-1 and TRBJ1-2; TRBD1 aligns across 7 bases. CDR3 protein: CASSPDRASGYTF. DNA of the CDR3: TGCGCCAGCTCCCCTGACAGGGCGTCTGGCTACACCTTC.